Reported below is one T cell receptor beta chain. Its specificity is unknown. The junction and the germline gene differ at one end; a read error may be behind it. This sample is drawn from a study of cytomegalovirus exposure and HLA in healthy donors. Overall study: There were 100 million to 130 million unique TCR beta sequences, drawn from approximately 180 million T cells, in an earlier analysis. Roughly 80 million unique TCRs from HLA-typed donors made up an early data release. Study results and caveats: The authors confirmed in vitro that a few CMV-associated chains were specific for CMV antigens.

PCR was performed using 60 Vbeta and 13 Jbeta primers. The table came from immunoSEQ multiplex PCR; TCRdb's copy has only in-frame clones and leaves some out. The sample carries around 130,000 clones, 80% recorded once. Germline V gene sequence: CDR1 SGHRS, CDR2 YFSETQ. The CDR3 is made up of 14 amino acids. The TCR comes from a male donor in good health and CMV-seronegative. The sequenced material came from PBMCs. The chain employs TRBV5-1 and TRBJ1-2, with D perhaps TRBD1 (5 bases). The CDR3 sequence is CASSLVQGDYGYTF. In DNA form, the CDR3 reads TGCGCCAGCAGTTTGGTCCAGGGCGACTATGGCTACACCTTC.